These 21 T cell receptor beta chains were all obtained from the same sample, sequenced in a study of T cells in women clearing cervical HPV infection. The protocol was immunoSEQ multiplex PCR, while the TCRdb copy is restricted to in-frame clones and leaves out a portion. The sample is made up of more than 30,000 clones, and the top ten hold 3.5% of it. The source material was blood buffy coat. Receptors were obtained from a woman between 18 and 75 years old with a cervical HPV16 infection that either progressed to CIN3+ or cleared (not recorded which).

The sequenced part of the CDR3 DNA is TGCAGCGTTGCCCCGACTAGCGGGAGAGTCGAG. Protein: CSVAPTSGRVE. The whole CDR3 sequence reads CSVAPTSGRVEQYF. J is TRBJ2-7 and V is TRBV29-1; TRBD2 matches at 12 bases. The CDR3 goes on 3 residues after the read ends, and that part is filled in from the germline J gene. V shed 4 bases, J shed 6 bases, and the junction held 7 bases outside the gene matches. The CDR3 has 14 residues. The germline CDR1 and CDR2 sequences are SQVTM and ANQGSEA.

Worth noting for this clone: The read ends 3 residues before the CDR3 terminus; that terminus is restored from the germline J gene. The rearrangement uses TRBV20-1 and TRBJ2-1; 10 bases fit TRBD2. This CDR3 is 15 amino acids long. Trimming took 5 bases from V and 6 from J; bases not matched to a gene: 10. CDR1 is DFQATT and CDR2 is SNEGSKA in the germline V gene (reference sequence). The DNA read from the CDR3 is TGCAGTGCTTACGGACTAGCGGAGAAATCCAATGAG. It codes for CSAYGLAEKSNE. The whole CDR3 sequence reads CSAYGLAEKSNEQFF.

To note about this clone: The CDR3 extends 3 residues past the end of the read, so its final part is completed from the germline J gene. The chain couples TRBV6-1 to TRBJ2-5; tentative D call: TRBD2 (6 bases). This CDR3 comprises 13 residues. Germline values: CDR1 MNHNS, CDR2 SASEGT. V was pared by 4 bases and J by 5 bases, with 11 bases between. The CDR3 protein is CASSALGRETQYF. CDR3 bases read: TGTGCCAGCAGTGCACTAGGGAGGGAGACC.

As concerns this clone: The read ends 3 residues before the CDR3 terminus; that terminus is restored from the germline J gene. The V and J genes are TRBV19 and TRBJ2-5; TRBD2 is a possible D gene (7 bases). Germline lookup yields CDR1 LNHDA and CDR2 SQIVND (reference sequence). The CDR3 sequence is 17 residues long. The V and J ends lost 4 bases and 1 base respectively, with 19 bases between them. The CDR3 loop is CASSTEGGTSGQETQYF. Incomplete CDR3 DNA: TGTGCCAGTAGTACCGAGGGAGGGACAAGTGGCCAAGAGACC.

As regards this clone: The read is 3 residues too short to cover the CDR3 end, so that end is filled in from the germline J gene. The chain couples TRBV29-1 to TRBJ2-3; D may be TRBD1 (6 bases). CDR1 and CDR2 (germline): SQVTM, ANQGSEA. The CDR3 has 13 amino acids. CDR3 protein: CSVRAWGLETQYF. The part of the CDR3 DNA that was read is TGCAGCGTTCGTGCCTGGGGGCTGGAGACG.

As to this clone: The CDR3 end falls 3 residues outside the read, so it is completed with the germline J gene. This chain links TRBV29-1 with TRBJ1-2; possible D gene TRBD1, 6 bases. V was clipped by 5 bases and J by 0 bases, with 16 bases between them. Per germline, CDR1 SQVTM and CDR2 ANQGSEA. CDR3 size: 15 residues. The sequenced part of the CDR3 DNA is TGCAGCGTTTACGCAGGGGAGAGGGCTAACTATGGC. As protein: CSVYAGERANYG. The entire CDR3 protein is CSVYAGERANYGYTF.

As concerns this clone: The observed sequence ends 3 residues before the CDR3 terminus, with the missing tail filled in from the germline J gene. This chain uses TRBV18 with TRBJ1-1; 12 nucleotides line up with TRBD1. The germline CDR1 and CDR2 sequences are KGHSH and LQKENI. The CDR3 has 15 amino acids. CDR3 sequence reads: CASSPGTGGLETAFF. The part of the CDR3 DNA that was read is TGTGCCAGCTCACCAGGGACAGGGGGCTTGGAGACA.

With regard to this clone: The CDR3 is cut off 3 residues early in the read; its end comes from the germline J gene. This rearrangement joins TRBV28 to TRBJ1-5, with 9 bases lining up with TRBD1. This CDR3 has 14 amino acids. Germline CDR1 and CDR2: MDHEN and SYDVKM. CDR3 loop: CASSLAGQGKPQHF. The CDR3 bases that were read are TGTGCCAGCTCATTGGCGGGACAGGGTAAACCC.

With regard to this clone: The missing CDR3 end, 3 residues past where the read stops, is filled in from the germline J gene. This rearrangement joins TRBV7-2 to TRBJ2-7; the D is unclear. The CDR3 consists of 14 residues. CDR1 and CDR2 (germline): SGHTA, FQGNSA. V was shortened by 5 bases and J by 1 base, with 12 bases between the two germline ends. The CDR3 bases that were read are TGTGCCAGCAGCCCACGGTGGGCGTCCTACGAG. Amino acid sequence: CASSPRWASYE. The entire CDR3 protein reads CASSPRWASYEQYF.

Concerning this clone itself: The CDR3 extends 3 residues past the end of the read, so its final part is completed from the germline J gene. The chain links TRBV6-2 or TRBV6-3 to TRBJ2-1; TRBD2 matches 9 bases. Germline V lookup: CDR1 MNHEY, CDR2 SVGEGT. Germline trimming cut 8 bases from V and 4 bases from J; bases unmatched to any gene: 9. The CDR3 contains 15 residues. The DNA read from the CDR3 is TGTGCCAGCGTGCGGGGGGGACAGCTTTACAATGAG. This sequence encodes CASVRGGQLYNE. The whole CDR3 is CASVRGGQLYNEQFF.

The sequenced part of the CDR3 DNA is TGTGCCAGTAGTATGACAGGGGACTATAATTCACCC. Its translation: CASSMTGDYNSP. The entire CDR3 sequence reads CASSMTGDYNSPLHF. This chain links TRBV19 with TRBJ1-6; 8 positions agree with TRBD1. Read data end 3 residues before the CDR3 end; the end is taken from the germline J gene. CDR3 size: 15 residues. CDR1 LNHDA and CDR2 SQIVND come from the germline V gene (reference sequence). V gave up 3 bases and J gave up 3 bases; unmatched junction bases: 1.

CDR3 DNA, as far as it was read: TGTGCCAGCAGTTACCTTGCAGGATCACCC. As protein: CASSYLAGSP. The full CDR3 protein is CASSYLAGSPLHF. The chain carries TRBV6-2 or TRBV6-3 and TRBJ1-6; D unresolved. The read finishes 3 residues shy of the CDR3 end, and the germline J gene is used to complete it. The CDR3 is made up of 13 amino acids. V was cut by 2 bases and J by 10 bases, with 9 bases left in between. Per the germline V gene, CDR1 is MNHEY and CDR2 is SVGEGT.

As to this clone: The read terminates 3 residues ahead of where the CDR3 ends, so the germline J gene completes it. V is TRBV14 and J is TRBJ2-2; tentative D call: TRBD1 (5 bases). The V and J ends lost 4 bases and 6 bases respectively, with 9 bases between them. The germline CDR1 and CDR2 sequences are SGHDN and FVKESK. The CDR3 length is 13 residues. The CDR3 DNA, read in part, is TGTGCCAGCAGCCTCAGGGTTCCCGGGGAG. This translates into CASSLRVPGE. The complete CDR3 protein is CASSLRVPGELFF.

A word on this clone: The read ends 3 residues early relative to the CDR3; the germline J gene fills the gap. The chain employs TRBV20-1 and TRBJ2-5; TRBD2 matches at 7 bases. CDR3 length equals 15 residues. Germline loops: CDR1 DFQATT, CDR2 SNEGSKA (reference sequence). V was pared by 6 bases and J by 4 bases, with 14 bases of the junction left unmatched. The CDR3 DNA, read in part, is TGCAGTGCGCCAACTAGCGAGTACCAGAGAGAGACC. Translation: CSAPTSEYQRET. The whole CDR3 reads CSAPTSEYQRETQYF.

Concerning this clone: The DNA ends 3 residues before the CDR3 does, and the rest of the CDR3 is filled in from the germline J gene. The chain carries TRBV20-1 and TRBJ2-7; the D gene is possibly TRBD2 (6 bases). This CDR3 region has 17 residues. V lost 6 bases and J lost 0, with 24 bases in between. Germline V gene sequence: CDR1 DFQATT, CDR2 SNEGSKA (reference sequence). The CDR3 DNA, read in part, is TGCAGTGCCCAAATTAAATGGCTAGCGCACATCTCCTACGAG. Protein product: CSAQIKWLAHISYE. The full-length CDR3 reads as CSAQIKWLAHISYEQYF.

In regard to this clone: Read sequence stops 3 residues before the CDR3 end, and the germline J gene provides the missing end. The chain links TRBV7-2 to TRBJ1-5; D uncertain. V lost 1 base and J lost 5, with 12 bases in between. Germline V gene data show CDR1 as SGHTA and CDR2 as FQGNSA. CDR3 length: 15 residues. The sequenced CDR3 bases are TGTGCCAGCAGCTTAGGTTTACAACTACATCAGCCC. It codes for CASSLGLQLHQP. The whole CDR3 reads CASSLGLQLHQPQHF.

Concerning this clone itself: The read is 3 residues too short to cover the CDR3 end, so that end is filled in from the germline J gene. V and J are TRBV18 and TRBJ2-3, with a possible D match to TRBD1 (6 bases). The germline gives CDR1 KGHSH, CDR2 LQKENI. The V and J ends lost 9 bases and 3 bases respectively, with 10 bases between them. This CDR3 is 12 amino acids long. The sequenced part of the CDR3 DNA is TGTGCCAGTTCAGGGGCAACAGATACG. It translates to CASSGATDT. The whole CDR3 reads CASSGATDTQYF.

In regard to this clone: The read ends 3 residues before the CDR3 terminus; that terminus is restored from the germline J gene. This chain uses TRBV2 with TRBJ2-7, with a weak D call TRBD2 (6 bases). The CDR3 has 16 residues. The V gene's germline CDR1 is SNHLY and CDR2 FYNNEI. Trimming stripped 6 bases from V and 2 bases from J, with 20 bases between. The sequenced CDR3 bases are TGTGCCAGCAGGGACCCTGGGGGGAGAGAAACCTACGAG. Translation: CASRDPGGRETYE. The entire CDR3 sequence reads CASRDPGGRETYEQYF.

A remark on this clone: The observed sequence ends 3 residues before the CDR3 terminus, with the missing tail filled in from the germline J gene. The rearrangement links TRBV2 to TRBJ2-3; tentatively, D is TRBD2 (6 bases). V was pared by 5 bases and J by 6 bases, with 15 bases between. Per germline, CDR1 SNHLY and CDR2 FYNNEI. This CDR3 region has 14 residues. The covered CDR3 bases are TGTGCCAGCAGTCTAGTACCGAGCGGGGATACG. Translation: CASSLVPSGDT. The whole CDR3 protein is CASSLVPSGDTQYF.

On this clone itself: The read is 3 residues too short to cover the CDR3 end, so that end is filled in from the germline J gene. At the DNA level, this CDR3 is encoded by other sequences in the same sample as well. The chain uses TRBV7-9 and TRBJ2-1, with D possibly being TRBD2 (6 bases). V lost 3 bases, J lost 3 bases, and 12 bases lay in between. The germline CDR1 and CDR2 sequences are SEHNR and FQNEAQ (reference sequence). The CDR3 extends over 15 amino acids. This CDR3 reads CASSFGGQFYNEQFF. CDR3 bases read: TGTGCCAGCAGCTTTGGAGGGCAGTTCTACAATGAG.

Turning to this clone: The read terminates 3 residues before the CDR3 end, so the remaining end is supplied by the germline J gene. This sequence joins TRBV29-1 and TRBJ1-5; TRBD1 aligns across 7 bases. V lost 5 bases and J lost 4; bases outside the gene matches: 2. The CDR3 length is 12 residues. Per germline, CDR1 SQVTM and CDR2 ANQGSEA. The sequenced part of the CDR3 DNA is TGCAGCGTTCGACAGGGAAATCAGCCC. Amino acids: CSVRQGNQP. The full CDR3 is CSVRQGNQPQHF.